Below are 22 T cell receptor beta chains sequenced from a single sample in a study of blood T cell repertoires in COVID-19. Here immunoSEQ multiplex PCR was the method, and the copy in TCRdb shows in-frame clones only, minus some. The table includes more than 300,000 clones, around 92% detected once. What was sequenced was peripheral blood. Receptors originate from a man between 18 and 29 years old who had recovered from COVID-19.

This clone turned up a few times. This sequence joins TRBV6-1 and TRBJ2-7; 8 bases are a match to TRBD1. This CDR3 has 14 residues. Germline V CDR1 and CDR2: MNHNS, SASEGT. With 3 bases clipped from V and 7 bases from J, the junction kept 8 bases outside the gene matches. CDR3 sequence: CASSEAGGSREQYF. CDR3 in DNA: TGTGCCAGCAGTGAGGCAGGGGGCTCTCGGGAGCAGTACTTC.

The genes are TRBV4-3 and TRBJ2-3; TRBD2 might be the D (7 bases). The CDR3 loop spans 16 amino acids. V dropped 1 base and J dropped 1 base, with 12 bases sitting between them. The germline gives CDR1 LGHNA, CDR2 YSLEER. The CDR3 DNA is TGCGCCAGCAGCCAAGTCGCGGGGGCGGGCACAGATACGCAGTATTTT. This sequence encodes CASSQVAGAGTDTQYF.

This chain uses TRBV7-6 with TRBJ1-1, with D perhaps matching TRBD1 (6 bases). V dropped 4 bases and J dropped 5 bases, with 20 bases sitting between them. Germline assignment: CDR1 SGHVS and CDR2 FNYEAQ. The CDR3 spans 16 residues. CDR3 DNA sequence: TGTGCCAGCAGCTCCCGGGGCGGGGGGGCGCCGACTGAAGCTTTCTTT. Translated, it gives CASSSRGGGAPTEAFF. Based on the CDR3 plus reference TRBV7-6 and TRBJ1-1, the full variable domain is GAGVSQSPRYKVTKRGQDVALRCDPISGHVSLYWYRQALGQGPEFLTYFNYEAQQDKSGLPNDRFSAERPEGSISTLTIQRTEQRDSAMYRCASSSRGGGAPTEAFFGQGTRLTVV.

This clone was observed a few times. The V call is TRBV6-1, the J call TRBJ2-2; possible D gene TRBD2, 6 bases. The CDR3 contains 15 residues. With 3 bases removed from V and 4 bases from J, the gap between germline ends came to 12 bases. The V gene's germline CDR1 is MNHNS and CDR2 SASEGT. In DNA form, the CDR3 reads TGTGCCAGCAGTGACGGGGGTAGGGGCACCGGGGAGCTGTTTTTT. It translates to CASSDGGRGTGELFF.

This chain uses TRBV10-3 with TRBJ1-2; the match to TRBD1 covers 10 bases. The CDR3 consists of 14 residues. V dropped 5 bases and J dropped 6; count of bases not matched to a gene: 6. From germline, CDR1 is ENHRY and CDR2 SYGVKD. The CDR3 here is CAISPGQGSHGYTF. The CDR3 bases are TGTGCCATCAGTCCGGGACAGGGGTCTCATGGCTACACCTTC.

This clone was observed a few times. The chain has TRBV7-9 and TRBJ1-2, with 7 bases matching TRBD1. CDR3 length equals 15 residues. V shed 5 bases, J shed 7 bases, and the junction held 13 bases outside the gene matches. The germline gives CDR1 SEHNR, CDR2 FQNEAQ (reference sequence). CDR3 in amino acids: CASSPGGTLISGYTF. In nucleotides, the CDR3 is TGTGCCAGCAGCCCAGGGGGGACATTGATCTCTGGCTACACCTTC.

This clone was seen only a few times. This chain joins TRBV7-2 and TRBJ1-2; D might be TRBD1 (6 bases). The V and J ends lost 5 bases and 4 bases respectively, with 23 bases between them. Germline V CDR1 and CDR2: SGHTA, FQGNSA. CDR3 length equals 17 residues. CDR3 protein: CASSPRPGVTPSYGYTF. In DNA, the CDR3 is TGTGCCAGCAGCCCCCGCCCAGGGGTGACACCTAGCTATGGCTACACCTTC.

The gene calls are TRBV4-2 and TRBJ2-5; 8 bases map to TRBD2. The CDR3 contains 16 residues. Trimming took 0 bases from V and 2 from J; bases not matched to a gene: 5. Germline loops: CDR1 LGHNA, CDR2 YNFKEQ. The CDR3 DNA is TGTGCCAGCAGCCAAGATACGGCGGGGGGACAAGAGACCCAGTACTTC. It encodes CASSQDTAGGQETQYF.

The CDR3, as DNA: TGTGCCAGCAGCCCGGGGGTATTAGATACGCAGTATTTT. Amino acids: CASSPGVLDTQYF. The chain is built from TRBV11-2 and TRBJ2-3; D is perhaps TRBD2 (6 bases). V lost 5 bases, J lost 5 bases, and 11 bases lay in between. The germline V gene encodes CDR1 SGHAT and CDR2 FQNNGV. CDR3 length equals 13 residues.

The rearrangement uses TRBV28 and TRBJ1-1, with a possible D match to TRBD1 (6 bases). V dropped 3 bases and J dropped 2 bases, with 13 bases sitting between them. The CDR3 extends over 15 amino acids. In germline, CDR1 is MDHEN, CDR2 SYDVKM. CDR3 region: CASSFKDRSNTEAFF. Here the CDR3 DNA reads TGTGCCAGCAGTTTTAAGGACAGAAGTAACACTGAAGCTTTCTTT.

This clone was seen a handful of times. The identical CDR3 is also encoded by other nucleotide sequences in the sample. The CDR3 here is CASSLGPAGGHNEQFF. CDR3 bases: TGTGCCAGCAGCTTAGGCCCAGCGGGAGGGCACAATGAGCAGTTCTTC. V usage is TRBV7-9 and J usage is TRBJ2-1, with TRBD2 identical over 10 bases. V was clipped by 1 base and J by 5 bases; unmatched bases: 5. The CDR3 covers 16 residues. Germline V gene data show CDR1 as SEHNR and CDR2 as FQNEAQ (reference sequence).

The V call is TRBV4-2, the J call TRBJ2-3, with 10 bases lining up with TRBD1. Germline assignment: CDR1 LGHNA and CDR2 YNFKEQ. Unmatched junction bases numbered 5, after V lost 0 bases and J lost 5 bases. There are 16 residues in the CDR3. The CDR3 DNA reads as TGTGCCAGCAGCCAAGATCGGGGACAGGGGAGAGATACGCAGTATTTT. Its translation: CASSQDRGQGRDTQYF.

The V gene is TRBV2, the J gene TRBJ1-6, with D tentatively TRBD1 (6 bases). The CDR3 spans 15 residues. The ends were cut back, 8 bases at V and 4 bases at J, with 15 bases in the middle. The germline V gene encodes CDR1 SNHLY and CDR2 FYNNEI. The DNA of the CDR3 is TGTGCCAGCCTCGGGGGGGGCTCATATAATTCACCCCTCCACTTT. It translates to CASLGGGSYNSPLHF.

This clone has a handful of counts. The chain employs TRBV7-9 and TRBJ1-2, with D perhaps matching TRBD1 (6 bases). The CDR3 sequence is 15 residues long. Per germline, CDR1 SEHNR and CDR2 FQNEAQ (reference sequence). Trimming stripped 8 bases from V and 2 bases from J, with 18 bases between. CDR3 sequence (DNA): TGTGCCAGCCGACTGCCTACAGGGTCGAACTATGGCTACACCTTC. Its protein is CASRLPTGSNYGYTF.

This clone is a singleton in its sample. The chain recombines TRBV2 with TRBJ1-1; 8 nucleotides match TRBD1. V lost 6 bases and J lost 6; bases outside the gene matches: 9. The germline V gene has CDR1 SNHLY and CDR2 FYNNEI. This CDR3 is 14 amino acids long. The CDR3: CASSTWTGSAEAFF. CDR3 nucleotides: TGTGCCAGCAGCACATGGACAGGGAGCGCTGAAGCTTTCTTT.

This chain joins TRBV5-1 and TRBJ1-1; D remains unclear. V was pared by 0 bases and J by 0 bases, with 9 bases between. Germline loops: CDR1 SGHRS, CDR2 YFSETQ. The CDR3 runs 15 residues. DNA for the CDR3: TGCGCCAGCAGCTTGGATCGGGGTCTGAACACTGAAGCTTTCTTT. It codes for CASSLDRGLNTEAFF.

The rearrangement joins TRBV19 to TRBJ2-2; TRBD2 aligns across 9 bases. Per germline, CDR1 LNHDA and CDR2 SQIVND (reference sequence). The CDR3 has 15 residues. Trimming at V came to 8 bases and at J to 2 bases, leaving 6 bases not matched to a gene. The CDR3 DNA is TGTGCCAGTCGCGGCGGGGGGGCAAACACCGGGGAGCTGTTTTTT. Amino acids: CASRGGGANTGELFF.

The CDR3 DNA sequence: TGCGCCAGCAGCTTGGTGGGAGGGACCTACGAGCAGTACTTC. Translating gives CASSLVGGTYEQYF. This rearrangement joins TRBV5-1 to TRBJ2-7; 7 nucleotides agree with TRBD2. V shed 0 bases and J 2 bases; nucleotides not matched to a gene: 2. There are 14 residues in the CDR3. CDR1 is SGHRS, CDR2 YFSETQ, per germline.

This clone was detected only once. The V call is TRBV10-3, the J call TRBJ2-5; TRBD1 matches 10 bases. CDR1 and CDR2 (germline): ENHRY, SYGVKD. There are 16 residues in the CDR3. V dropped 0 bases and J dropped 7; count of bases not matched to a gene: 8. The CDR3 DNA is TGTGCCATCAGTGAGTCAGCCGCGACAGGGGGCACGACCCAGTACTTC. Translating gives CAISESAATGGTTQYF.

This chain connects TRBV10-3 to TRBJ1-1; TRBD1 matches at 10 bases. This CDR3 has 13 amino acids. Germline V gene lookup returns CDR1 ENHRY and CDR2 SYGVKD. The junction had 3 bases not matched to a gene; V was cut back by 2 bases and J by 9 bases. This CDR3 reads CAISEVGQGKAFF. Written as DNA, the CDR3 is TGTGCCATCAGTGAGGTGGGACAGGGGAAAGCTTTCTTT.

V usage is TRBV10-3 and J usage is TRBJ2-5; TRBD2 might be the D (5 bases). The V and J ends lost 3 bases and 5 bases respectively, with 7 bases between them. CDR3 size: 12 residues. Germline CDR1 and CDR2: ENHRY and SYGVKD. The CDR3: CAISEPGETQYF. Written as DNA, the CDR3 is TGTGCCATCAGTGAACCGGGGGAGACCCAGTACTTC.

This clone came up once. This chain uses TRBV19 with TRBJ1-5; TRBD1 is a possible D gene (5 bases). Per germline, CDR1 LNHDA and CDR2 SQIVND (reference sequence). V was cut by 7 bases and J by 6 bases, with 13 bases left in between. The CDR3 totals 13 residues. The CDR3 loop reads CASTGGLGQPQHF. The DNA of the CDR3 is TGTGCCAGTACGGGGGGGTTAGGTCAGCCCCAGCATTTT.